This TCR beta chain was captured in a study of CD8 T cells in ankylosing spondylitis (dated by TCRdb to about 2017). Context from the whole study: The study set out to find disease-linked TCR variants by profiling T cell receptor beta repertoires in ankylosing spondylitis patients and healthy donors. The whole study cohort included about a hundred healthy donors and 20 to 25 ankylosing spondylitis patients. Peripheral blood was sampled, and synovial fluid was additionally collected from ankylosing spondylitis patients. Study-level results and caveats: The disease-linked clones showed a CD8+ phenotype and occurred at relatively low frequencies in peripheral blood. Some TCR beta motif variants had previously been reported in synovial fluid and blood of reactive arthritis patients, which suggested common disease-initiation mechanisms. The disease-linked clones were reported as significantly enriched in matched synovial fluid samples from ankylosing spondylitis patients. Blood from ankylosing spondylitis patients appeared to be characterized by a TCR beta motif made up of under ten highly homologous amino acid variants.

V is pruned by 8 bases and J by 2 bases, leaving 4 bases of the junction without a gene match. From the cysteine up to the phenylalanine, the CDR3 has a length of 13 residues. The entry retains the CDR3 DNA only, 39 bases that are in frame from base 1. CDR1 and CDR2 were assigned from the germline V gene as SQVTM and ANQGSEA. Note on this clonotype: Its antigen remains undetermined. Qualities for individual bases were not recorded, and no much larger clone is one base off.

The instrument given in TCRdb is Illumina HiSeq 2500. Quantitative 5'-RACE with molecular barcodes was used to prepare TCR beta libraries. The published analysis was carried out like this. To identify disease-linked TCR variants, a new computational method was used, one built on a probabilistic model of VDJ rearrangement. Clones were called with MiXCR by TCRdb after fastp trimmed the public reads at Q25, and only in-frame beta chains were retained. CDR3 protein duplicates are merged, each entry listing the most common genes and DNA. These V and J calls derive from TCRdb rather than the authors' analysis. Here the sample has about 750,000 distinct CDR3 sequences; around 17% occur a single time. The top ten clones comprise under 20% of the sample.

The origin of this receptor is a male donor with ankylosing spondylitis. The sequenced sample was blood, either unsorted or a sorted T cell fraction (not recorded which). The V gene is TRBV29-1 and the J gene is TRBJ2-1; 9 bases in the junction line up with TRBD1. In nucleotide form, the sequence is TGCAGCTTCGACAGGGGGGCCTACAATGAGCAGTTCTTC. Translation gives CSFDRGAYNEQFF.